Included here is one T cell receptor (beta chain) sequence, with context. The data were produced by immunoSEQ multiplex PCR, yet TCRdb's version contains in-frame clones alone and is incomplete. The sample shows 120,000 or so clones, approximately 93% of them seen only once. The record originates from a study of T cell changes during pregnancy in multiple sclerosis. This CDR3 has 13 residues. Germline V gene data show CDR1 as ENHRY and CDR2 as SYGVKD. The junction had 9 bases not matched to a gene; V was cut back by 9 bases and J by 6 bases. The chain joins TRBV10-3 to TRBJ2-7; TRBD2 matches at 9 bases. Specimen: peripheral blood, collected before pregnancy. This receptor was identified in a female donor with multiple sclerosis, enrolled in a pregnancy study. CDR3 bases: TGTGCCATAGGAGCGGGGGGATTCTCCGAGCAGTACTTC. Translated, it gives CAIGAGGFSEQYF.